One and the same sample provided the 5 T cell receptor beta chains below, sequenced in a study of CD8 T cells in ankylosing spondylitis. TCRdb recomputed calls from the 5' RACE reads with MiXCR, one row per CDR3 protein. The table lists under 130,000 distinct CDR3 sequences, 24% of them singletons. Specimen: synovial fluid, either unsorted or a sorted T cell fraction (not recorded which). The origin of the receptors is a male donor with ankylosing spondylitis.

This clonotype was seen at least ten times. The genes are TRBV6-5 and TRBJ1-1; D gene ambiguous. Trimming took off 2 bases at V and 5 bases at J, with 12 bases between the two ends. The germline V gene encodes CDR1 MNHEY and CDR2 SVGAGI. The CDR3 consists of 14 residues. CDR3 sequence reads: CASSYGREGTEAFF. The CDR3 DNA reads as TGTGCCAGCAGTTACGGCCGGGAGGGAACTGAAGCTTTCTTT.

This clonotype was detected a few times. V and J are TRBV20-1 and TRBJ2-4; 7 bases align to TRBD1. Germline V gene sequence: CDR1 DFQATT, CDR2 SNEGSKA (reference sequence). The V and J ends lost 2 bases and 7 bases, in that order; junction bases with no gene match: 8. The length of the CDR3 is 14 residues. The chain's CDR3 is CSARPQGEKNIQYF. In DNA, the CDR3 is TGCAGTGCTAGACCGCAGGGGGAGAAGAACATTCAGTACTTC.

The chain recombines TRBV6-5 with TRBJ2-3; the match to TRBD2 covers 12 bases. V trimming: 4 bases; J trimming: 2 bases; junction bases outside the gene matches: 7. The CDR3 runs to 17 residues. Germline CDR1 is MNHEY and CDR2 is SVGAGI. This CDR3 is CASSSTGTSGFTDTQYF. The CDR3 DNA reads TGTGCCAGCAGTTCGACCGGGACTAGCGGGTTCACAGATACGCAGTATTTT.

Only one count was recorded for this clonotype. V gene TRBV10-2 combines with J gene TRBJ2-7; D remains ambiguous. Germline CDR1 WSHSY, CDR2 SAAADI. The CDR3 runs 14 residues. The ends were cut back, 7 bases at V and 0 bases at J, with 13 bases in the middle. CDR3 coding DNA: TGCGCCAGCAAGGAGACAACGAACTCCTACGAGCAGTACTTC. Translation gives CASKETTNSYEQYF.

The V call is TRBV10-2, the J call TRBJ2-2, with 8 bases aligning to TRBD1. The V and J ends lost 4 bases and 6 bases, in that order; junction bases with no gene match: 4. The CDR3 sequence is 14 residues long. Germline V CDR1 and CDR2: WSHSY, SAAADI. The CDR3 DNA reads as TGCGCCAGCAGTGTGGAGACAGGGGCCGGGGAGCTGTTTTTT. Translated: CASSVETGAGELFF.